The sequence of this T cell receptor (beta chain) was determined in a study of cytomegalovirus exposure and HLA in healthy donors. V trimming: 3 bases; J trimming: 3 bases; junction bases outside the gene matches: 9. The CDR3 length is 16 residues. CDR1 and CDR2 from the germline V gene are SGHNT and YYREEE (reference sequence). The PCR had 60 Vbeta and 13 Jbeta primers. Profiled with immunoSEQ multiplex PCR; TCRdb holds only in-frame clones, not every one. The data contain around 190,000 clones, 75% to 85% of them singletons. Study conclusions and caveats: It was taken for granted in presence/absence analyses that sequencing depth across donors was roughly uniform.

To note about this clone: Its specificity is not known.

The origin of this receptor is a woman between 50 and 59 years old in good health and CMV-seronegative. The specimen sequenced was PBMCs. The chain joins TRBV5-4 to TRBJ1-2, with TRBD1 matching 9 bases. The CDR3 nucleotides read TGTGCCAGCAGCTCCACCGGGACAGGGACGTACTATGGCTACACCTTC. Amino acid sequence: CASSSTGTGTYYGYTF.